This T cell receptor beta chain is drawn from a study of CD8 T cells in Susac syndrome. Germline V CDR1 and CDR2: MNHNY, SVGAGI (reference sequence). V lost 5 bases to trimming and J lost 2 bases, with 15 bases between them. This CDR3 has 15 amino acids. Reverse transcription used about 0.45 to 1 ug RNA and random hexamers. TCRdb reprocessed the immunoSEQ multiplex PCR reads with MiXCR, giving one entry per CDR3 protein. This repertoire shows some 450,000 distinct CDR3 sequences, approximately 85% found once; its top ten account for roughly 0.1%. The TCR comes from a human donor with multiple sclerosis. The genes are TRBV6-6 and TRBJ1-1, with D unresolved. Material for sequencing was CD8+ T cells from PBMCs. Here the CDR3 reads CASSPGPSVNTEAFF. The CDR3 DNA follows: TGTGCCAGCAGTCCTGGACCTTCCGTAAACACTGAAGCTTTCTTT.